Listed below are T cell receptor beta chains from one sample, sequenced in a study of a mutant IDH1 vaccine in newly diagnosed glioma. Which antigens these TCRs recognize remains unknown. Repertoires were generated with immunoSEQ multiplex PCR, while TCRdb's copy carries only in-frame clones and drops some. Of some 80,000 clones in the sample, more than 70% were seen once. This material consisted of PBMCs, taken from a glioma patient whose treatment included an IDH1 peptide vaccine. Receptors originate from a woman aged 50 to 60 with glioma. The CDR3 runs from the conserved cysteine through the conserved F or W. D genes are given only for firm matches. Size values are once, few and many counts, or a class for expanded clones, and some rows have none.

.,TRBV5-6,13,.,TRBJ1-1,CASRPTPGTEAFF,TGTGCCAGCAGACCGACACCGGGCACTGAAGCTTTCTTT
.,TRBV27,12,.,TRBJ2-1,CASSLLGDEQFF,TGTGCCAGCAGTTTATTGGGGGATGAGCAGTTCTTC
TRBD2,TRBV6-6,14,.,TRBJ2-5,CASSLAGEQETQYF,TGTGCCAGCAGTCTAGCGGGAGAGCAAGAGACCCAGTACTTC
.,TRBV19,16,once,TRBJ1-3,CASSIANVPSGNTIYF,TGTGCCAGTAGTATAGCGAACGTTCCCTCTGGAAACACCATATATTTT
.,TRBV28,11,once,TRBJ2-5,CASGGHETQYF,TGTGCCAGCGGGGGGCACGAGACCCAGTACTTC
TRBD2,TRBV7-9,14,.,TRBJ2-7,CASSLGTSSYEQYF,TGTGCCAGCAGCTTAGGGACTAGCAGTTACGAGCAGTACTTC
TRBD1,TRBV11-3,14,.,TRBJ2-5,CASSPRTGGETQYF,TGTGCCAGCAGCCCTCGGACAGGGGGGGAGACCCAGTACTTC
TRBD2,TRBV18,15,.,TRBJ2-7,CASSPSAGGSYEQYF,TGTGCCAGCTCACCTTCAGCGGGGGGCTCCTACGAGCAGTACTTC
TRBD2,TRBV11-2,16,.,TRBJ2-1,CASSLSGVVSYNEQFF,TGTGCCAGCAGCTTGAGCGGGGTAGTTTCCTACAATGAGCAGTTCTTC
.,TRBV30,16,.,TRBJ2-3,CAWGYLGGSSTDTQYF,TGTGCCTGGGGCTATCTAGGGGGGTCTAGCACAGATACGCAGTATTTT
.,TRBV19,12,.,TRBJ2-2,CASSLNTGELFF,TGTGCCAGTAGTCTCAACACCGGGGAGCTGTTTTTT
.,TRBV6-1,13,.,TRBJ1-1,CASRGSGMTEAFF,TGTGCCAGCAGGGGTTCAGGGATGACTGAAGCTTTCTTT
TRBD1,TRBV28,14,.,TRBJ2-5,CASTLGGQGETQYF,TGTGCCAGCACCCTAGGCGGACAGGGAGAGACCCAGTACTTC
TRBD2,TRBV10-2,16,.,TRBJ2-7,CASNLVTSGRAHEQYF,TGCGCCAGCAACCTCGTCACTAGCGGGAGGGCCCACGAGCAGTACTTC
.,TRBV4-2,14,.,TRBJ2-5,CASSQDLAQETQYF,TGTGCCAGCAGCCAAGATCTTGCTCAAGAGACCCAGTACTTC
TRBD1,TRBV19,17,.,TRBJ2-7,CASSASPGTGLWYEQYF,TGTGCCAGTAGCGCTTCCCCCGGGACAGGGCTTTGGTACGAGCAGTACTTC
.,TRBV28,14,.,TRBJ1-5,CASTKPQEDQPQHF,TGTGCCAGCACCAAACCACAGGAGGATCAGCCCCAGCATTTT
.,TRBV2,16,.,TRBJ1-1,CASSEHGVTTGAEAFF,TGTGCCAGCAGTGAACATGGGGTTACCACGGGGGCTGAAGCTTTCTTT
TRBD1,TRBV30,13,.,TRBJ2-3,CAWTTKGANTQYF,TGTGCCTGGACCACCAAGGGGGCGAATACGCAGTATTTT
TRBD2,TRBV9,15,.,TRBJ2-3,CASSPSGTSTDTQYF,TGTGCCAGCAGCCCCAGCGGGACTAGCACAGATACGCAGTATTTT